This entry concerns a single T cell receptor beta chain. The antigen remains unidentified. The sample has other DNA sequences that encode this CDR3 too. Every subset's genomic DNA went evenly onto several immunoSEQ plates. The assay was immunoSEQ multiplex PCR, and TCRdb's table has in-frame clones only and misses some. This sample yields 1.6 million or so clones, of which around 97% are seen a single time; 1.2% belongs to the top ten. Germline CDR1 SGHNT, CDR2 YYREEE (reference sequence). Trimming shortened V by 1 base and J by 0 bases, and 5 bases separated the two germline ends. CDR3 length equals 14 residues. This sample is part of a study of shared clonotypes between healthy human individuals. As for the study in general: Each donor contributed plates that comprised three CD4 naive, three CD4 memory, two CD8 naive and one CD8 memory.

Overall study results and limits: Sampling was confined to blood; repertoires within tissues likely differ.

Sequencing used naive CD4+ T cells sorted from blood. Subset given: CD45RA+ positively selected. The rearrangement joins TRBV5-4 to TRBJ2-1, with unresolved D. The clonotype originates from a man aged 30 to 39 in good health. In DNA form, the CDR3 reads TGTGCCAGCAGCTTGTCCCGCTCCTACAATGAGCAGTTCTTC. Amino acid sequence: CASSLSRSYNEQFF.